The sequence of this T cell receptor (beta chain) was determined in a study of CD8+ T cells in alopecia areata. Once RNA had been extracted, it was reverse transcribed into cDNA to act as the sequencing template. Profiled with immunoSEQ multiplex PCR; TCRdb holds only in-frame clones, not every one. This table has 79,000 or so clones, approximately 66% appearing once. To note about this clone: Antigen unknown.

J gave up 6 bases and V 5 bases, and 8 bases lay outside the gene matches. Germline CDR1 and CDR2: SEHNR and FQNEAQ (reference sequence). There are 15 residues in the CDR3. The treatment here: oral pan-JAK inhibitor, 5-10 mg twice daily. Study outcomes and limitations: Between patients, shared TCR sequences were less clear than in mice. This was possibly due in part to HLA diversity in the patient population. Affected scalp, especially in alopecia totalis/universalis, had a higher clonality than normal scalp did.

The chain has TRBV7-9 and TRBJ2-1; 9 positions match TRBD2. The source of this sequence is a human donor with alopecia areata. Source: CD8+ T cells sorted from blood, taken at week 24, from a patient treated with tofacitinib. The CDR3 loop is CASSARREGSNEQFF. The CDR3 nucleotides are TGTGCCAGCAGCGCGCGGCGGGAGGGGAGCAATGAGCAGTTCTTC.